The T cell receptor (beta chain) under discussion was sequenced for a study of read filtering for tumor transcriptome and immune sequencing. The CDR3 runs to 16 residues. Germline CDR1 is SGHAT and CDR2 is FQNNGV. Trimming took 5 bases from V and 6 from J; bases not matched to a gene: 10. In its sample, this clonotype was seen many times. Its antigen is still unknown. The library was built from about 400 ng RNA with molecular barcoded adaptors for alpha/delta and beta/gamma chains. TCRdb re-called the reads through MiXCR, storing one row per CDR3 protein. The sample shows about 38,000 distinct CDR3 sequences, roughly 13% of them seen only once. Bone marrow was sampled from every patient at the time of active disease. Regarding the study as a whole: The CD138-negative fraction was mixed bone marrow immune cells, not pure T cells. Correlation between methods rose after single-read clonotypes were removed.

This chain uses TRBV11-2 with TRBJ2-7; the match to TRBD2 covers 13 bases. The receptor was isolated from a donor over 35 with multiple myeloma. The sequenced sample was a population of CD138-negative cells sorted from bone marrow. The CDR3 loop reads CASSPLAGGPYGEQYF. CDR3 DNA sequence: TGTGCCAGCAGCCCACTAGCGGGAGGGCCCTACGGCGAGCAGTACTTC.